This TCR beta chain was recorded in a study of blood T cell repertoires in COVID-19. Study overall: COVID-19 samples collected from the United States, Italy and Spain covered acute and convalescent phases. PBMCs, B-cell-depleted T cells, or T cells provided the cDNA or gDNA that made up the material.

V shed 3 bases and J 4 bases; nucleotides not matched to a gene: 1. Germline values: CDR1 MGHRA, CDR2 YSYEKL. The CDR3 extends over 13 amino acids. In the original workflow: Counts of nucleated cells, estimated from reference gene primer amplification, were obtained. TCRdb keeps only in-frame clones here, not all; method: immunoSEQ multiplex PCR. V, J and clone size are those of that table, while D and trimming were read from the DNA. Found here are some 120,000 clones, roughly 91% of them singletons; the top ten hold over 1.5%. Sequencing was carried out using peripheral blood. The sequence came from a human donor in a cohort sampled during active COVID-19. The chain carries TRBV4-1 and TRBJ1-1; 8 nucleotides match TRBD1. Here the CDR3 reads CASSHTGGTEAFF. The CDR3 DNA sequence: TGCGCCAGCAGCCACACAGGGGGCACTGAAGCTTTCTTT.